Sequencing of this T cell receptor beta chain was carried out in a study of cytomegalovirus exposure and HLA in healthy donors. Overall study findings and caveats: Immune exposure information available was restricted to CMV serostatus.

PCR used 60 Vbeta primers and 13 Jbeta primers. Clones were sequenced by immunoSEQ multiplex PCR, and TCRdb holds only the in-frame ones, with some missing. The repertoire has 99,000 or so clones, 76% of them found once; the top ten carry approximately 8%. The germline CDR1 and CDR2 sequences are LNHDA and SQIVND (reference sequence). Trimming left V 7 bases short and J 4 bases short, with 25 bases between. The CDR3 has 17 residues. Only a few counts were recorded for this clone. Its antigen is currently unknown. The chain joins TRBV19 to TRBJ1-2; D may be TRBD1 (6 bases). Sequencing was done on a sample of PBMCs. This clonotype was sampled from a man in his forties in good health and CMV-seropositive. The CDR3 here is CASTSWGGATIPYGYTF. For the CDR3, the DNA is TGTGCCAGTACCTCATGGGGGGGGGCAACCATCCCCTATGGCTACACCTTC.